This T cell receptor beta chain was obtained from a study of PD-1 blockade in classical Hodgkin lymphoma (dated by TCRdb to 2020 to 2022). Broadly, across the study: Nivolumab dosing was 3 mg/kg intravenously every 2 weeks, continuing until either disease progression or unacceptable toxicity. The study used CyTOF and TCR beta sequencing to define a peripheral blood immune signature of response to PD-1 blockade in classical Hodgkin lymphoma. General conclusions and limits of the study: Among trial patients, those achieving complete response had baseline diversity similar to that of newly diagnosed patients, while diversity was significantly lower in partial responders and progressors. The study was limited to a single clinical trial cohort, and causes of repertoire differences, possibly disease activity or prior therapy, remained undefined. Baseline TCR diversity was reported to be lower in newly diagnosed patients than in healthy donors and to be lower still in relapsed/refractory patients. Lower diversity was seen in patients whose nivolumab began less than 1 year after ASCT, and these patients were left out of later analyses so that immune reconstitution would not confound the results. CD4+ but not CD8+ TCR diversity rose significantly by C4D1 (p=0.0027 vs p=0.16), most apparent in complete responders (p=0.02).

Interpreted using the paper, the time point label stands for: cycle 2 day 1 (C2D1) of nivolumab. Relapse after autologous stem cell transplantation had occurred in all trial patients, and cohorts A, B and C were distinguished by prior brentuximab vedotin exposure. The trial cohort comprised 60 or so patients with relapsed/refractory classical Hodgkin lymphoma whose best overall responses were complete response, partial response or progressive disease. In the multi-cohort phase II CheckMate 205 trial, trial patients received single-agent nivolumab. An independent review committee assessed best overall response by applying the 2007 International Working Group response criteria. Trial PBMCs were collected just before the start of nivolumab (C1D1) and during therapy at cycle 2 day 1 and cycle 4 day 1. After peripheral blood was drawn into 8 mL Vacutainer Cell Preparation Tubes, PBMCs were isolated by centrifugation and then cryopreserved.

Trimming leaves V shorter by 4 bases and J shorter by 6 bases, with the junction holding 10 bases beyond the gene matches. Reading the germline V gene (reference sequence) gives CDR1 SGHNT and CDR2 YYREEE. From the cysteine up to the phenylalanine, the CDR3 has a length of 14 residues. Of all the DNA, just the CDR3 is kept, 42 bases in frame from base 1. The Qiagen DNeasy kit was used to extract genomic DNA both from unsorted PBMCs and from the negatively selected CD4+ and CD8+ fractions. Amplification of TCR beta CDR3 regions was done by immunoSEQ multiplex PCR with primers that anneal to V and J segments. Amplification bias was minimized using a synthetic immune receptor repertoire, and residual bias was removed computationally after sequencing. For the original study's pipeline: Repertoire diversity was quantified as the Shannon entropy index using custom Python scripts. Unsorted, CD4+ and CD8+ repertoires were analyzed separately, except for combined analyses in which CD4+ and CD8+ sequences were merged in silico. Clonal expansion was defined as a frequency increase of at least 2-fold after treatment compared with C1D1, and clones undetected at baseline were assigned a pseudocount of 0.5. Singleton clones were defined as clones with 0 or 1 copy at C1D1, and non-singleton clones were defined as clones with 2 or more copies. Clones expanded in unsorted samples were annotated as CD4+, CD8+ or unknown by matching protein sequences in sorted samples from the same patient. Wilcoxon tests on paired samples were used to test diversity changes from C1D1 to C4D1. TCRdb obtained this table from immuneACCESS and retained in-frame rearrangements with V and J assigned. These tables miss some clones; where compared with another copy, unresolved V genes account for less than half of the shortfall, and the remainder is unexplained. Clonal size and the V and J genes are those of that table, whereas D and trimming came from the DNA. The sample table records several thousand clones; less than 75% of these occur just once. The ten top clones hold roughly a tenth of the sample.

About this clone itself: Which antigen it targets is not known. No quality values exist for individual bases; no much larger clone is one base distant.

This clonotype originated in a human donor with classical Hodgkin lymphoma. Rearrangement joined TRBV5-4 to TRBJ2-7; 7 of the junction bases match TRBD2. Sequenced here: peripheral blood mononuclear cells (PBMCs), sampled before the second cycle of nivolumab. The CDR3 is CASSAKGGSGEQYF. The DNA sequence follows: TGTGCCAGCAGCGCTAAGGGCGGGAGTGGCGAGCAGTACTTC.